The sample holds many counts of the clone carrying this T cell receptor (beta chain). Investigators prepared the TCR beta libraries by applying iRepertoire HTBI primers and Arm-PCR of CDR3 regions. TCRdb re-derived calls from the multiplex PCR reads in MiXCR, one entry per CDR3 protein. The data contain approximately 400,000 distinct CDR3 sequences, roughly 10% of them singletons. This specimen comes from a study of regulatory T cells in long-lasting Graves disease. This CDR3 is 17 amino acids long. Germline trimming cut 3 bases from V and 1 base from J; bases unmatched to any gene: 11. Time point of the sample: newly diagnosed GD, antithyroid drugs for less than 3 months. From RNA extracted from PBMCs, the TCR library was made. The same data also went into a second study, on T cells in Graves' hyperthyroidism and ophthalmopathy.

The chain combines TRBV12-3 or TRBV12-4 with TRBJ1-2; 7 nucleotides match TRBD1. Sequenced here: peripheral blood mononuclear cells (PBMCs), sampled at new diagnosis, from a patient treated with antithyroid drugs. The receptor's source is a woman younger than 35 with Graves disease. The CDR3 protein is CASSFSLGTAVNYGYTF. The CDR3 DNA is TGTGCCAGCAGTTTCTCCCTGGGGACAGCAGTTAACTATGGCTACACCTTC.